Below are 21 T cell receptor beta chains sequenced from a single sample in a study of cytomegalovirus exposure and HLA in healthy donors. Produced via immunoSEQ multiplex PCR; TCRdb's table is partial and in-frame only. The sample comprises about 98,000 clones, around 88% of which are singletons, and 3% to 4% rests with the top ten. The material sequenced was PBMCs. The receptors here all came from a woman aged 25 to 45 in good health and CMV-seronegative.

The chain employs TRBV15 and TRBJ2-2, with D possibly being TRBD1 (6 bases). The CDR3 length is 13 residues. The V gene's germline CDR1 is LNHNV and CDR2 YYDKDF (reference sequence). V was trimmed by 3 bases and J by 8 bases, leaving 10 bases between them. The CDR3 is CATSRGAAGELFF. CDR3 sequence (DNA): TGTGCCACCAGCAGGGGGGCGGCGGGGGAGCTGTTTTTT.

The chain uses TRBV4-1 and TRBJ2-6; 7 nucleotides agree with TRBD1. Germline V CDR1 and CDR2: MGHRA, YSYEKL. The CDR3 contains 16 residues. V shed 3 bases, J shed 3 bases, and the junction held 5 bases outside the gene matches. In DNA, the CDR3 is TGCGCCAGCAGCCACCAACAGGGGAGTGGGGCCAACGTCCTGACTTTC. It codes for CASSHQQGSGANVLTF.

V and J are TRBV19 and TRBJ1-6; TRBD1 might be the D (6 bases). CDR1 and CDR2 (germline): LNHDA, SQIVND (reference sequence). V was shortened by 6 bases and J by 8 bases, with 11 bases between the two germline ends. The CDR3 totals 13 residues. The CDR3 reads CASSPRTDSPLHF. CDR3 DNA sequence: TGTGCCAGTAGCCCACGGACAGATTCACCCCTCCACTTT. The full variable domain, completed using reference TRBV19 and TRBJ1-6, is DGGITQSPKYLFRKEGQNVTLSCEQNLNHDAMYWYRQDPGQGLRLIYYSQIVNDFQKGDIAEGYSVSREKKESFPLTVTSAQKNPTAFYLCASSPRTDSPLHFGNGTRLTVT.

The gene calls are TRBV7-6 and TRBJ1-1, with 12 bases that match TRBD1. In germline, CDR1 is SGHVS, CDR2 FNYEAQ. The CDR3 has 15 residues. J gave up 4 bases and V 0 bases, and 0 bases lay outside the gene matches. As DNA, the CDR3 is TGTGCCAGCAGCTTAGCGGGACAGGGGGCCACTGAAGCTTTCTTT. This codes for CASSLAGQGATEAFF.

The chain links TRBV5-1 to TRBJ2-3, with 7 bases identical to TRBD1. Looked up from germline, CDR1 is SGHRS and CDR2 is YFSETQ. This CDR3 is built from 13 residues. The trim removed 4 bases at V and 4 bases at J, leaving 3 bases unmatched. The CDR3 spells CASSVQGADTQYF. The CDR3 coding sequence is TGCGCCAGCAGCGTTCAGGGGGCAGATACGCAGTATTTT.

The CDR3 coding sequence is TGTGCCAGCAGCTCAGCGGGGGGGCTGGCCACCGGGGAGCTGTTTTTT. Its protein product is CASSSAGGLATGELFF. The V gene is TRBV5-4, the J gene TRBJ2-2, with 10 positions matching TRBD2. The CDR3 loop spans 16 amino acids. The junction had 6 bases not matched to a gene; V was cut back by 3 bases and J by 4 bases. The germline CDR1 and CDR2 sequences are SGHNT and YYREEE (reference sequence).

The V and J genes are TRBV5-4 and TRBJ2-2; 10 bases fit TRBD2. CDR1 and CDR2 from the germline V gene are SGHNT and YYREEE (reference sequence). The CDR3 length is 16 residues. Germline trimming cut 5 bases from V and 4 bases from J; bases unmatched to any gene: 8. CDR3 protein: CASSFQRGGSTGELFF. In DNA form, the CDR3 reads TGTGCCAGCAGTTTCCAGCGGGGGGGAAGCACCGGGGAGCTGTTTTTT.

The rearrangement joins TRBV5-4 to TRBJ1-6, with D tentatively TRBD1 (5 bases). Deletions cut 0 bases from V and 6 bases from J, with 10 bases between. Germline V gene lookup returns CDR1 SGHNT and CDR2 YYREEE (reference sequence). The CDR3 totals 15 residues. The CDR3 sequence is CASSLGRVGNSPLHF. The CDR3 coding sequence is TGTGCCAGCAGCTTGGGCAGGGTTGGTAATTCACCCCTCCACTTT.

The chain is built from TRBV10-3 and TRBJ1-1; 7 bases line up with TRBD1. There are 13 residues in the CDR3. Germline trimming cut 10 bases from V and 2 bases from J; bases unmatched to any gene: 7. Looked up from germline, CDR1 is ENHRY and CDR2 is SYGVKD. DNA for the CDR3: TGTGCCACCCGCCGGGACAGTAACACTGAAGCTTTCTTT. Its translation is CATRRDSNTEAFF.

Comments on this clone: This same CDR3 is encoded by further DNA sequences in the sample. The chain employs TRBV29-1 and TRBJ2-3; TRBD1 might be the D (5 bases). The CDR3 covers 14 residues. Per germline, CDR1 SQVTM and CDR2 ANQGSEA. Between the trimmed V and J ends, which lost 0 bases and 2 bases, there was a span of 9 bases. CDR3 sequence reads: CSVEDRGNTDTQYF. CDR3 nucleotides: TGCAGCGTTGAAGATAGGGGCAACACAGATACGCAGTATTTT.

CDR3 nucleotides: TGTGCCAGCAGGCCCCTCCAGGGACCGGGAGTTGATGAGCAGTTCTTC. This encodes CASRPLQGPGVDEQFF. The chain carries TRBV6-6 and TRBJ2-1, with D tentatively TRBD2 (6 bases). Germline V gene sequence: CDR1 MNHNY, CDR2 SVGAGI (reference sequence). The CDR3 is 16 amino acids. V shed 6 bases and J shed 8 bases, with 23 bases lying between them.

The chain has TRBV5-6 and TRBJ1-2; 8 bases are a match to TRBD1. CDR1 and CDR2 from the germline V gene are SGHDT and YYEEEE. The V and J ends lost 4 bases and 3 bases, in that order; junction bases with no gene match: 5. This CDR3 has 14 amino acids. The CDR3 coding sequence is TGTGCCAGCAGCATGGACAGGGTGGACTATGGCTACACCTTC. Protein sequence: CASSMDRVDYGYTF.

The CDR3 bases are TGTGCCACCAGTGGGGCAGCTTATAATTCACCCCTCCACTTT. Its protein product is CATSGAAYNSPLHF. V usage is TRBV19 and J usage is TRBJ1-6, with D possibly TRBD1 on 5 matching bases. Trimming stripped 10 bases from V and 4 bases from J, with 14 bases between. Germline loops: CDR1 LNHDA, CDR2 SQIVND (reference sequence). The CDR3 contains 14 residues.

The chain links TRBV27 to TRBJ2-3; TRBD2 might be the D (5 bases). Germline CDR1 is MNHEY and CDR2 is SMNVEV (reference sequence). Between the trimmed V and J ends, which lost 2 bases and 2 bases, there was a span of 11 bases. CDR3 size: 15 residues. This CDR3 reads CASSLEQRSTDTQYF. The DNA of the CDR3 is TGTGCCAGCAGTTTAGAGCAGCGGTCCACAGATACGCAGTATTTT.

The V gene is TRBV7-8, the J gene TRBJ2-3, with D possibly matching TRBD2 (6 bases). Trimming stripped 2 bases from V and 7 bases from J, with 10 bases between. CDR3 length equals 13 residues. Germline lookup yields CDR1 SGHVS and CDR2 FQNEAQ. The CDR3 here is CASSLLGGNTQYF. The CDR3 coding sequence is TGTGCCAGCAGCTTACTAGGCGGGAATACGCAGTATTTT.

The chain employs TRBV6-6 and TRBJ2-7; weak D call: TRBD1 (6 bases). The germline gives CDR1 MNHNY, CDR2 SVGAGI (reference sequence). Trimming left V 3 bases short and J 3 bases short, with 9 bases between. There are 13 residues in the CDR3. The CDR3: CASSYGGHYEQYF. The CDR3, as DNA: TGTGCCAGCAGTTATGGGGGACACTACGAGCAGTACTTC.

The chain links TRBV7-6 to TRBJ2-1, with TRBD2 matching 10 bases. CDR3 length equals 14 residues. J gave up 7 bases and V 5 bases, and 5 bases lay outside the gene matches. Looked up from germline, CDR1 is SGHVS and CDR2 is FNYEAQ. In nucleotides, the CDR3 is TGTGCCAGCAGCATGGGACTAGCGCCTAATGAGCAGTTCTTC. Translation gives CASSMGLAPNEQFF.

The V call is TRBV5-4, the J call TRBJ1-1; no clear D gene. The germline gives CDR1 SGHNT, CDR2 YYREEE (reference sequence). V was clipped by 4 bases and J by 3 bases, with 19 bases between them. This CDR3 spans 16 amino acids. The CDR3 loop reads CASSNAGSLKYTEAFF. CDR3 DNA sequence: TGTGCCAGCAGCAATGCAGGCTCCCTCAAGTACACTGAAGCTTTCTTT. Full variable domain (remainder filled in from reference TRBV5-4 and TRBJ1-1): ETGVTQSPTHLIKTRGQQVTLRCSSQSGHNTVSWYQQALGQGPQFIFQYYREEENGRGNFPPRFSGLQFPNYSSELNVNALELDDSALYLCASSNAGSLKYTEAFFGQGTRLTVV.

The table lists this clone with a count of one. V usage is TRBV19 and J usage is TRBJ2-7, with 7 bases aligning to TRBD1. CDR3 length: 15 residues. CDR1 and CDR2 (germline): LNHDA, SQIVND (reference sequence). The V and J ends lost 2 bases and 6 bases, in that order; junction bases with no gene match: 10. As DNA, the CDR3 is TGTGCCAGTAGTATATCTGGGGTGGGACAGCGCGAGCAGTACTTC. Its translation: CASSISGVGQREQYF.

The gene calls are TRBV9 and TRBJ1-2; unclear D gene. This CDR3 is built from 14 residues. CDR1 and CDR2 (germline): SGDLS, YYNGEE. V lost 2 bases, J lost 0 bases, and 8 bases lay in between. In nucleotides, the CDR3 is TGTGCCAGCAGCGTCCTAGGCACTAACTATGGCTACACCTTC. Its translation: CASSVLGTNYGYTF.

The chain recombines TRBV2 with TRBJ2-2; TRBD1 agrees at 10 bases. This CDR3 is built from 16 residues. V lost 6 bases and J lost 1; bases outside the gene matches: 5. CDR1 and CDR2 from the germline V gene are SNHLY and FYNNEI. The CDR3 DNA follows: TGTGCCAGCAGCGGACAGGGGGTAAAGAACACCGGGGAGCTGTTTTTT. Its translation: CASSGQGVKNTGELFF.